Following are 4 T cell receptor beta chains from one sample sequenced in a study of shared clonotypes between healthy human individuals. The table came from immunoSEQ multiplex PCR; TCRdb's copy has only in-frame clones and leaves some out. The repertoire holds under 600,000 clones, with around 76% as singletons. Sequencing used PBMCs. These receptors were taken from a woman between 40 and 55 years old in good health. Some clones in this sample may be carry-over from other donors' samples.

The gene calls are TRBV18 and TRBJ1-4, with 11 nucleotides matching TRBD1. V dropped 6 bases and J dropped 7; count of bases not matched to a gene: 1. Germline V gene sequence: CDR1 KGHSH, CDR2 LQKENI. The CDR3 has 13 residues. CDR3 sequence reads: CASSDRGPEKLFF. For the CDR3, the DNA is TGTGCCAGCTCGGACAGGGGGCCTGAAAAACTGTTTTTT.

The chain carries TRBV2 and TRBJ1-2; D is possibly TRBD1 (5 bases). V gave up 5 bases and J gave up 7 bases, with 17 bases separating them. The CDR3 totals 14 residues. Germline CDR1 SNHLY, CDR2 FYNNEI. CDR3 in amino acids: CASSRGRESLGYTF. The CDR3 region has the DNA TGTGCCAGCAGTAGGGGCAGGGAATCGCTTGGCTACACCTTC.

The chain recombines TRBV19 with TRBJ1-1, with D possibly being TRBD1 (6 bases). Deletions cut 5 bases from V and 6 bases from J, with 19 bases between. Germline CDR1 LNHDA, CDR2 SQIVND (reference sequence). This CDR3 is built from 15 residues. The DNA of the CDR3 is TGTGCCAGTAGTCCCTCACCGGGACACTTCTCTGAAGCTTTCTTT. It encodes CASSPSPGHFSEAFF.

The chain has TRBV6-6 and TRBJ2-1; D is ambiguous. Germline V gene lookup returns CDR1 MNHNY and CDR2 SVGAGI (reference sequence). V lost 2 bases and J lost 2, with 7 bases in between. The length of the CDR3 is 14 residues. The CDR3 reads CASSYTRTYNEQFF. CDR3 coding DNA: TGTGCCAGCAGTTACACCCGAACCTACAATGAGCAGTTCTTC.